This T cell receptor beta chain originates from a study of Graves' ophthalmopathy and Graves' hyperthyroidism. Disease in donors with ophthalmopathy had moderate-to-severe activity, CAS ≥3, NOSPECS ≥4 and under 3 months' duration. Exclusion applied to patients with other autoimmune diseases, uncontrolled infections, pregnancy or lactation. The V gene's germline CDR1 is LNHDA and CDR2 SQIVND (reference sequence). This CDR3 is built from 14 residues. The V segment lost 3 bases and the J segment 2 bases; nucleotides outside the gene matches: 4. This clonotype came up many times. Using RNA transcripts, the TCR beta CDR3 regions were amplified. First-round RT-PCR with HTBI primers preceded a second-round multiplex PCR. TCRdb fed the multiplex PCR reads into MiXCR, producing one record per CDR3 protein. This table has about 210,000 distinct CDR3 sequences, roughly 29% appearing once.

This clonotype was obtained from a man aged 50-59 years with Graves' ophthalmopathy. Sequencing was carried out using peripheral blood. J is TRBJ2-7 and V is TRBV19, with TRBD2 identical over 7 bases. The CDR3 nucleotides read TGTGCCAGTAGTATTGCGGGGGAAACCTACGAGCAGTACTTC. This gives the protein CASSIAGETYEQYF.